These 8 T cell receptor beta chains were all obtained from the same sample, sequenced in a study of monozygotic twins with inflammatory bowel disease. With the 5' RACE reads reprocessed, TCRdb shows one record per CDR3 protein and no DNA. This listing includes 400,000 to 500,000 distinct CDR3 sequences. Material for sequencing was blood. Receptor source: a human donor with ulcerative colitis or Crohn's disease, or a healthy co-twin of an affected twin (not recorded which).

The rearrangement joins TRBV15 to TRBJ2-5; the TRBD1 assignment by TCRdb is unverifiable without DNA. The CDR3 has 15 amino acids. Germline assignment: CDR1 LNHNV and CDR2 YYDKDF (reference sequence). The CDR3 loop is CATSYHRVHQETQYF.

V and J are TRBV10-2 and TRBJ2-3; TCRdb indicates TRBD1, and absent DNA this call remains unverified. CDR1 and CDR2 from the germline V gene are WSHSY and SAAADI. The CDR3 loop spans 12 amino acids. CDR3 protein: CASRQGADTQYF.

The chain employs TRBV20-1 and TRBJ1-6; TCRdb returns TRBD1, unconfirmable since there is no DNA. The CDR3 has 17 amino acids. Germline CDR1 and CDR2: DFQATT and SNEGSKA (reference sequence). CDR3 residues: CSAGRGQGISYNSPLHF.

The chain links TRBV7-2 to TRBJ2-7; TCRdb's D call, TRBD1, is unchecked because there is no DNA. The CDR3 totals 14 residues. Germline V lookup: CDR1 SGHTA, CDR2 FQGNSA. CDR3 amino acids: CASRQTGTIYEQYF. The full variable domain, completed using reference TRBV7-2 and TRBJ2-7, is GAGVSQSPSNKVTEKGKDVELRCDPISGHTALYWYRQSLGQGLEFLIYFQGNSAPDKSGLPSDRFSAERTGGSVSTLTIQRTQQEDSAVYLCASRQTGTIYEQYFGPGTRLTVT.

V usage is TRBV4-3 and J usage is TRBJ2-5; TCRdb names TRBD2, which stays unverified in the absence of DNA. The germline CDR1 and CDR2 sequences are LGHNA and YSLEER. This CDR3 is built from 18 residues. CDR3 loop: CASSARLAGGPILETQYF.

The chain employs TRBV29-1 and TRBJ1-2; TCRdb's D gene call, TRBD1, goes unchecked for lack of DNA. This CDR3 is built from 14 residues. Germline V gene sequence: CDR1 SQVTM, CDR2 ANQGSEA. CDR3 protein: CSVEDPYRYYGYTF.

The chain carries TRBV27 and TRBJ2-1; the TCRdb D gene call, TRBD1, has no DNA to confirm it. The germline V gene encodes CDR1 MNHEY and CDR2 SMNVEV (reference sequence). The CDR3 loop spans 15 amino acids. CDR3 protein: CASRPRGTPNNEQFF.

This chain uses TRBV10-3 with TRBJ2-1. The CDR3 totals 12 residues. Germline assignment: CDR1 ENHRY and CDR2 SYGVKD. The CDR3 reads CAISSLNNEQFF.